These T cell receptor beta chains were read from a single sample in a study of control samples from healthy donors and cancer patients. Clones were read by immunoSEQ multiplex PCR, and TCRdb kept only the in-frame ones, dropping some. The sample yields 150,000 to 170,000 clones, about 94% seen once. Sequencing was performed on blood. These receptors came from a man aged 40-49 years in good health. The CDR3 runs from the conserved cysteine through the conserved F or W. D genes are given only for firm matches. Clone size, where shown, is once, few, many, or a class for clones that have expanded.

v_call	d_call	cdr3_length	clone_size	j_call	cdr3_aa	cdr3_nt
TRBV4-1	-	14	once	TRBJ1-1	CASSPGPMNTEAFF	TGCGCCAGCAGCCCTGGGCCCATGAACACTGAAGCTTTCTTT
TRBV5-6	-	12	-	TRBJ1-1	CASSWVNTEAFF	TGTGCCAGCTCCTGGGTGAACACTGAAGCTTTCTTT
TRBV30	-	10	-	TRBJ2-1	CASGYNEQFF	TGTGCCAGCGGCTACAATGAGCAGTTCTTC
TRBV27	-	13	-	TRBJ2-5	CASGVTPQETQYF	TGTGCCAGCGGGGTAACCCCTCAAGAGACCCAGTACTTC
TRBV19	-	12	-	TRBJ2-7	CASSPSRDEQYF	TGTGCCAGTAGTCCCTCGAGGGACGAGCAGTACTTC
TRBV6-5	-	14	-	TRBJ1-4	CASRLQGGTEKLFF	TGTGCCAGCAGATTGCAGGGCGGGACCGAAAAACTGTTTTTT
TRBV4-3	-	13	-	TRBJ1-1	CASSLDKNTEAFF	TGCGCCAGCAGCCTCGACAAGAACACTGAAGCTTTCTTT
TRBV3-1/TRBV3-2	TRBD1	16	-	TRBJ2-6	CASHRQGVSGANVLTF	TGTGCCAGCCACCGACAGGGGGTCAGTGGGGCCAACGTCCTGACTTTC
TRBV6-2/TRBV6-3	TRBD1	13	-	TRBJ1-5	CASSRDSGQPQHF	TGTGCCAGCAGTCGGGACAGCGGTCAGCCCCAGCATTTT
TRBV25-1	-	15	-	TRBJ2-7	CASGTSGTDSYEQYF	TGTGCCAGCGGAACGAGCGGGACAGACTCCTACGAGCAGTACTTC
TRBV19	-	15	-	TRBJ2-3	CASSIGGGGTDTQYF	TGTGCCAGTAGTATAGGAGGGGGGGGGACAGATACGCAGTATTTT
TRBV13	-	12	-	TRBJ2-3	CASSISTDTQYF	TGTGCCAGCAGTATAAGCACAGATACGCAGTATTTT
TRBV24-1	TRBD1	16	-	TRBJ1-4	CATSEPQGRGIEKLFF	TGTGCCACCAGTGAACCACAGGGGAGGGGAATTGAAAAACTGTTTTTT
TRBV19	TRBD1	14	-	TRBJ2-6	CASSRGQGANVLTF	TGTGCCAGTAGTAGGGGACAGGGGGCCAACGTCCTGACTTTC
TRBV13	TRBD1	17	-	TRBJ2-1	CASSFRSGTGLYNEQFF	TGTGCCAGCAGCTTCAGGTCCGGGACAGGGTTGTACAATGAGCAGTTCTTC
TRBV27	-	16	-	TRBJ1-5	CASSLGPPYSNQPQHF	TGTGCCAGCAGTTTGGGCCCCCCTTATAGCAATCAGCCCCAGCATTTT
TRBV13	-	14	-	TRBJ2-7	CASSLWGARGEQYF	TGTGCCAGCAGCTTATGGGGTGCTCGGGGCGAGCAGTACTTC
TRBV6-5	-	14	-	TRBJ2-6	CASSYSRGANVLTF	TGTGCCAGCAGTTACTCCAGAGGGGCCAACGTCCTGACTTTC
TRBV4-1	-	14	once	TRBJ2-7	CASSHPDSAYEQYF	TGCGCCAGCAGCCACCCGGACAGCGCCTACGAGCAGTACTTC
TRBV6-5	-	12	-	TRBJ2-1	CASSQLIGEQFF	TGTGCCAGCAGCCAATTGATCGGTGAGCAGTTCTTC
TRBV5-4	-	15	-	TRBJ2-2	CASSLMGSNTGELFF	TGTGCCAGCAGCTTGATGGGCTCGAACACCGGGGAGCTGTTTTTT
TRBV28	-	14	-	TRBJ1-1	CASSSPRENTEAFF	TGTGCCAGCAGTTCCCCCAGGGAGAACACTGAAGCTTTCTTT
TRBV11-2	-	15	-	TRBJ2-1	CASSLVRLREHEQFF	TGTGCCAGCAGCTTAGTCCGACTCAGGGAGCATGAGCAGTTCTTC
TRBV7-2	-	11	-	TRBJ2-1	CASRYHNEQFF	TGTGCCAGCAGATACCACAATGAGCAGTTCTTC
TRBV27	-	15	-	TRBJ2-2	CASSFWGRLAGELFF	TGTGCCAGCAGTTTCTGGGGGAGGCTTGCCGGGGAGCTGTTTTTT
TRBV7-9	TRBD1	16	once	TRBJ2-2	CASSTSDRGITGELFF	TGTGCCAGCAGCACCTCGGACAGGGGGATCACCGGGGAGCTGTTTTTT
TRBV2	-	14	-	TRBJ1-5	CASSELDSNQPQHF	TGTGCCAGCAGTGAACTAGATAGCAATCAGCCCCAGCATTTT
TRBV11-2	-	12	-	TRBJ1-6	CASSGENSPLHF	TGTGCCAGCAGCGGGGAAAATTCACCCCTCCACTTT
TRBV6-5	TRBD1	15	-	TRBJ2-3	CASSKGAGVPDTQYF	TGTGCCAGCAGTAAGGGGGCCGGGGTTCCAGATACGCAGTATTTT
TRBV5-4	TRBD2	15	-	TRBJ2-3	CASSLESGGTDTQYF	TGTGCCAGCAGCTTGGAGAGCGGGGGCACAGATACGCAGTATTTT
TRBV6-5	-	13	-	TRBJ1-2	CASSYRDYYGYTF	TGTGCCAGCAGTTACCGGGATTACTATGGCTACACCTTC
TRBV18	-	15	-	TRBJ1-5	CASSQDSGDNQPQHF	TGTGCCAGCTCTCAAGACAGCGGAGACAATCAGCCCCAGCATTTT
TRBV7-8	-	15	-	TRBJ1-2	CASSLGRDRNYGYTF	TGTGCCAGCTCCCTGGGCCGGGACCGGAACTATGGCTACACCTTC
TRBV18	TRBD1	14	-	TRBJ2-7	CASSAQGAGYEQYF	TGTGCCAGCTCAGCTCAGGGGGCGGGGTACGAGCAGTACTTC
TRBV7-9	-	16	-	TRBJ2-5	CASSPLGVSFQETQYF	TGTGCCAGCAGCCCACTAGGGGTTAGCTTTCAAGAGACCCAGTACTTC
TRBV28	-	15	once	TRBJ2-4	CASSLQTQGGNIQYF	TGTGCCAGCAGCTTACAGACTCAGGGGGGAAACATTCAGTACTTC
TRBV18	-	14	-	TRBJ1-1	CASSPDSMNTEAFF	TGTGCCAGCTCACCGGACAGCATGAACACTGAAGCTTTCTTT
TRBV4-2	-	15	-	TRBJ2-6	CASSQVLYGANVLTF	TGTGCCAGCAGCCAAGTCCTCTATGGGGCCAACGTCCTGACTTTC
TRBV24-1	-	13	-	TRBJ1-1	CATGRMGDTEAFF	TGTGCCACCGGTAGGATGGGGGACACTGAAGCTTTCTTT
TRBV30	-	15	-	TRBJ1-3	CAWSGIGEDGNTIYF	TGTGCCTGGAGTGGCATTGGGGAAGACGGAAACACCATATATTTT
TRBV18	-	16	once	TRBJ1-5	CASSTWDTRSDQPQHF	TGTGCCAGCTCAACCTGGGACACCCGTTCCGATCAGCCCCAGCATTTT
TRBV27	-	13	-	TRBJ1-2	CASSLTGDYGYTF	TGTGCCAGCAGTTTAACCGGGGACTATGGCTACACCTTC
TRBV30	TRBD1	15	-	TRBJ2-3	CAWSVGGQGRDTQYF	TGTGCCTGGAGTGTGGGGGGACAGGGGAGAGATACGCAGTATTTT
TRBV18	-	14	-	TRBJ1-4	CASSPGSRNEKLFF	TGTGCCAGCTCACCTGGTAGTCGAAATGAAAAACTGTTTTTT
TRBV3-1/TRBV3-2	-	11	-	TRBJ1-1	CASEQNTEAFF	TGTGCCAGCGAGCAGAACACTGAAGCTTTCTTT
TRBV18	-	13	-	TRBJ1-6	CASSPTGNSPLHF	TGTGCCAGCTCACCAACCGGTAATTCACCCCTCCACTTT
TRBV19	-	13	few	TRBJ2-3	CASSVSPAGTQYF	TGTGCCAGTAGTGTGTCTCCGGCAGGTACGCAGTATTTT
TRBV5-1	TRBD1	15	-	TRBJ1-2	CASSPGQTSRHGYTF	TGCGCCAGCAGCCCGGGACAGACGAGTAGGCATGGCTACACCTTC
TRBV28	-	11	-	TRBJ1-1	CASRSSTEAFF	TGTGCCAGCAGGTCTTCCACTGAAGCTTTCTTT
TRBV28	TRBD1	14	-	TRBJ2-1	CASARDRGIAKQFF	TGTGCCAGCGCACGGGACAGGGGAATCGCAAAGCAGTTCTTC
TRBV10-3	-	11	-	TRBJ2-3	CAIGGTDTQYF	TGTGCCATCGGCGGCACAGATACGCAGTATTTT
TRBV4-1	TRBD1	18	-	TRBJ1-1	CASSPAFGEGAGRTEAFF	TGCGCCAGCAGCCCGGCATTTGGGGAGGGGGCAGGAAGGACTGAAGCTTTCTTT
TRBV6-5	TRBD1	15	-	TRBJ1-2	CASSPSDDRVSGYTF	TGTGCCAGCAGTCCCTCCGACGACAGGGTCTCTGGCTACACCTTC
TRBV3-1/TRBV3-2	-	14	-	TRBJ2-4	CASSQSRAKNIQYF	TGTGCCAGCAGCCAGTCCAGGGCCAAAAACATTCAGTACTTC
TRBV18	-	14	-	TRBJ1-1	CASSPAAKNTEAFF	TGTGCCAGCTCACCAGCAGCAAAGAACACTGAAGCTTTCTTT